These 26 T cell receptor beta chains came from one sample sequenced in a study of blood T cell repertoires in COVID-19. The method was immunoSEQ multiplex PCR; TCRdb's version includes in-frame clones alone and lacks a portion of them. The sample lists roughly 200,000 clones, 85% to 90% occurring once. What was sequenced was PBMCs or T cells enriched from blood (not recorded which). The receptor source for this set is a man aged 40-49 years who had recovered from COVID-19.

The chain couples TRBV5-1 to TRBJ2-7, with 11 nucleotides matching TRBD2. The CDR3 covers 20 residues. J lost 1 base, V lost 0 bases, and 15 bases had no gene match. Germline lookup yields CDR1 SGHRS and CDR2 YFSETQ. Here the CDR3 DNA reads TGCGCCAGCAGCTTGGATTTTAGCGGGAGGGCCTTAGATGTGTCCTACGAGCAGTACTTC. Its translation is CASSLDFSGRALDVSYEQYF.

V gene TRBV5-6 combines with J gene TRBJ2-1; a weak D match, TRBD2 (5 bases). There are 16 residues in the CDR3. Germline assignment: CDR1 SGHDT and CDR2 YYEEEE. V lost 4 bases and J lost 0, with 14 bases in between. The CDR3 here is CASSRGSLSSYNEQFF. Here the CDR3 DNA reads TGTGCCAGCAGCCGGGGTAGTCTGAGCTCCTACAATGAGCAGTTCTTC.

V gene TRBV7-8 combines with J gene TRBJ2-7, with D maybe TRBD1 (6 bases). This CDR3 contains 14 residues. The V end lost 1 base, the J end lost 2 bases, and 9 bases lay between the germline ends. Germline values: CDR1 SGHVS, CDR2 FQNEAQ. CDR3 region: CASSLEGQTYEQYF. Written as DNA, the CDR3 is TGTGCCAGCAGCTTAGAAGGACAGACCTACGAGCAGTACTTC.

The rearrangement links TRBV6-6 to TRBJ2-7; D is perhaps TRBD2 (6 bases). CDR1 is MNHNY, CDR2 SVGAGI, per germline (reference sequence). Deletions cut 2 bases from V and 3 bases from J, with 11 bases between. The CDR3 sequence is 14 residues long. In nucleotides, the CDR3 is TGTGCCAGCAGTTACCCCCCGGGGGACTACGAGCAGTACTTC. Translated, it gives CASSYPPGDYEQYF.

This chain joins TRBV19 and TRBJ2-6; 9 bases agree with TRBD2. This CDR3 is 16 amino acids long. Germline V CDR1 and CDR2: LNHDA, SQIVND (reference sequence). V shed 6 bases and J 4 bases; nucleotides not matched to a gene: 7. The CDR3, as DNA: TGTGCCAGTAGATTTAGCGGGAGTGCCGGGGCCAACGTCCTGACTTTC. Translation: CASRFSGSAGANVLTF. The entire variable domain, with the rest obtained from reference TRBV19 and TRBJ2-6, is as follows: DGGITQSPKYLFRKEGQNVTLSCEQNLNHDAMYWYRQDPGQGLRLIYYSQIVNDFQKGDIAEGYSVSREKKESFPLTVTSAQKNPTAFYLCASRFSGSAGANVLTFGAGSRLTVL.

CDR3 sequence: CASSPSRTGTGNTIYF. As DNA, the CDR3 is TGCGCCAGCAGCCCCTCCCGGACAGGGACCGGCAACACCATATATTTT. The chain carries TRBV5-1 and TRBJ1-3; 8 nucleotides match TRBD1. The V segment lost 4 bases and the J segment 7 bases; nucleotides outside the gene matches: 13. The CDR3 length is 16 residues. Germline values: CDR1 SGHRS, CDR2 YFSETQ.

The rearrangement links TRBV24-1 to TRBJ2-1, with D perhaps TRBD2 (6 bases). This CDR3 is built from 14 residues. CDR1 and CDR2 from the germline V gene are KGHDR and SFDVKD. Trimming shortened V by 9 bases and J by 5 bases, and 16 bases separated the two germline ends. This CDR3 reads CATGSQGGHNEQFF. The DNA for the CDR3 is TGTGCCACCGGTAGTCAGGGAGGACACAATGAGCAGTTCTTC.

J is TRBJ1-1 and V is TRBV6-4; possible D gene TRBD1, 6 bases. This CDR3 is 14 amino acids long. Germline V gives CDR1 MRHNA, CDR2 SNTAGT. V was pared by 6 bases and J by 2 bases, with 13 bases between. CDR3 sequence: CASSRDTLNTEAFF. For the CDR3, the DNA is TGTGCCAGCAGCCGGGACACGCTTAACACTGAAGCTTTCTTT.

The genes are TRBV28 and TRBJ1-5, with a weak D call TRBD1 (5 bases). This CDR3 spans 15 amino acids. Per germline, CDR1 MDHEN and CDR2 SYDVKM. V was cut by 3 bases and J by 7 bases, with 16 bases left in between. CDR3 amino acids: CASSFVAQWGQPQHF. CDR3 nucleotide sequence: TGTGCCAGCAGTTTTGTGGCCCAGTGGGGCCAGCCCCAGCATTTT. Using reference TRBV28 and TRBJ1-5 for the parts outside the CDR3, the full variable domain is DVKVTQSSRYLVKRTGEKVFLECVQDMDHENMFWYRQDPGLGLRLIYFSYDVKMKEKGDIPEGYSVSREKKERFSLILESASTNQTSMYLCASSFVAQWGQPQHFGDGTRLSIL.

This chain uses TRBV3-1 (or the pseudogene TRBV3-2) with TRBJ2-7; a possible D gene is TRBD2 (6 bases). Germline values: CDR1 LGHDT, CDR2 YNNKEL (reference sequence). V gave up 1 base and J gave up 3 bases, with 13 bases separating them. The CDR3 contains 15 residues. CDR3 nucleotide sequence: TGTGCCAGCAGCCAAGGGATGGGCGGGGTCTACGAGCAGTACTTC. Encoded protein: CASSQGMGGVYEQYF.

The V and J genes are TRBV11-3 and TRBJ2-3, with D possibly being TRBD1 (5 bases). V was clipped by 4 bases and J by 2 bases, with 13 bases between them. There are 15 residues in the CDR3. Per germline, CDR1 SGHNT and CDR2 YENEEA. The CDR3 coding sequence is TGTGCCAGCAGCTCCTTGACAGAAAACACAGATACGCAGTATTTT. Amino acids: CASSSLTENTDTQYF. The entire variable domain, with the rest obtained from reference TRBV11-3 and TRBJ2-3, is as follows: EAGVVQSPRYKIIEKKQPVAFWCNPISGHNTLYWYLQNLGQGPELLIRYENEEAVDDSQLPKDRFSAERLKGVDSTLKIQPAELGDSAVYLCASSSLTENTDTQYFGPGTRLTVL.

This rearrangement joins TRBV30 to TRBJ1-6; D is perhaps TRBD1 (5 bases). Germline CDR1 GTSNPN, CDR2 SVGIG (reference sequence). This CDR3 has 14 residues. Trimming pared 0 bases from V and 10 bases from J, leaving 13 bases between. In nucleotides, the CDR3 is TGTGCCTGGAGTGTTCAGGGTGGGTGGTCACCCCTCCACTTT. Translated, it gives CAWSVQGGWSPLHF.

The V and J genes are TRBV6-5 and TRBJ2-3, with D unclear. Germline V gives CDR1 MNHEY, CDR2 SVGAGI. CDR3 length equals 12 residues. Deletions cut 6 bases from V and 2 bases from J, with 6 bases between. DNA for the CDR3: TGTGCCAGCAGCCTTTCCACAGATACGCAGTATTTT. It specifies CASSLSTDTQYF.

The DNA of the CDR3 is TGTGCCATCAACTCAAGGGGCGCGCTCACTGAAGCTTTCTTT. Protein: CAINSRGALTEAFF. V usage is TRBV10-3 and J usage is TRBJ1-1; weak D call: TRBD1 (5 bases). V dropped 7 bases and J dropped 4 bases, with 16 bases sitting between them. The CDR3 runs to 14 residues. Germline CDR1 ENHRY, CDR2 SYGVKD.

V is TRBV15 and J is TRBJ1-1; D remains ambiguous. Germline values: CDR1 LNHNV, CDR2 YYDKDF (reference sequence). Trimming removed 0 bases at V and 0 bases at J, with 8 bases between. CDR3 length: 15 residues. CDR3 region: CATSRDGLVNTEAFF. The CDR3, as DNA: TGTGCCACCAGCAGAGACGGTTTAGTGAACACTGAAGCTTTCTTT. Full variable domain (outside the CDR3, taken from reference TRBV15 and TRBJ1-1): DAMVIQNPRYQVTQFGKPVTLSCSQTLNHNVMYWYQQKSSQAPKLLFHYYDKDFNNEADTPDNFQSRRPNTSFCFLDIRSPGLGDTAMYLCATSRDGLVNTEAFFGQGTRLTVV.

The chain links TRBV6-5 to TRBJ1-2, with TRBD1 matching 8 bases. V dropped 5 bases and J dropped 3; count of bases not matched to a gene: 2. This CDR3 contains 13 residues. Germline V gene lookup returns CDR1 MNHEY and CDR2 SVGAGI. CDR3 in amino acids: CASSQTGDYGYTF. CDR3 nucleotide sequence: TGTGCCAGCAGTCAGACAGGGGACTATGGCTACACCTTC.

The V gene is TRBV4-1, the J gene TRBJ1-3; 7 bases match TRBD1. Germline V gives CDR1 MGHRA, CDR2 YSYEKL. V gave up 0 bases and J gave up 4 bases; unmatched junction bases: 3. The CDR3 is 15 amino acids. This CDR3 reads CASSQEGTAGNTIYF. The CDR3 DNA is TGCGCCAGCAGCCAAGAAGGGACAGCCGGAAACACCATATATTTT.

V and J are TRBV5-6 and TRBJ1-2; TRBD1 matches 7 bases. CDR3 length: 14 amino acids. The V gene end was trimmed by 0 bases and the J gene end by 4 bases; junction bases not matched to a gene: 3. Per the germline V gene, CDR1 is SGHDT and CDR2 is YYEEEE. The CDR3 nucleotides read TGTGCCAGCAGCTTGGGCAGGGGGATCTATGGCTACACCTTC. Encoded protein: CASSLGRGIYGYTF.

The chain recombines TRBV5-1 with TRBJ2-7, with D perhaps TRBD1 (6 bases). Trimming shortened V by 0 bases and J by 7 bases, and 17 bases separated the two germline ends. The CDR3 consists of 15 residues. In germline, CDR1 is SGHRS, CDR2 YFSETQ. The CDR3 coding sequence is TGCGCCAGCAGCTTGGCCGGTGGACAGCAACGTGAGCAGTACTTC. It is translated as CASSLAGGQQREQYF.

The V gene is TRBV2, the J gene TRBJ1-2; 10 positions match TRBD1. This CDR3 is built from 15 residues. From germline, CDR1 is SNHLY and CDR2 FYNNEI. Trimming cost V 6 bases and J 4 bases; bases outside gene matches: 8. This chain's CDR3 is CASSLRQGAGYGYTF. The CDR3 region has the DNA TGTGCCAGCAGCCTCCGACAGGGGGCTGGCTATGGCTACACCTTC.

The CDR3 region has the DNA TGTGCCAGCTCCGCCACGACAGGGCAGGACTATGGCTACACCTTC. It codes for CASSATTGQDYGYTF. This rearrangement joins TRBV18 to TRBJ1-2; 7 positions agree with TRBD1. J gave up 3 bases and V 6 bases, and 10 bases lay outside the gene matches. The CDR3 has 15 residues. Germline CDR1 reads KGHSH; CDR2 reads LQKENI.

The genes are TRBV30 and TRBJ1-2; 8 bases line up with TRBD1. The CDR3 sequence is 16 residues long. CDR1 GTSNPN and CDR2 SVGIG come from the germline V gene (reference sequence). J gave up 4 bases and V 0 bases, and 10 bases lay outside the gene matches. Here the CDR3 reads CAWSVSGGSRSYGYTF. The DNA of the CDR3 is TGTGCCTGGAGTGTGTCAGGGGGCAGCAGAAGCTATGGCTACACCTTC.

This clone was observed a single time. The V and J genes are TRBV4-1 and TRBJ1-4; D is possibly TRBD1 (6 bases). CDR3 length equals 15 residues. V was pared by 0 bases and J by 7 bases, with 12 bases between. Germline V lookup: CDR1 MGHRA, CDR2 YSYEKL. CDR3 sequence (DNA): TGCGCCAGCAGCCAAGATAGGGGGGGCCCTGAAAAACTGTTTTTT. The encoded protein is CASSQDRGGPEKLFF.

This rearrangement joins TRBV6-2 or TRBV6-3 to TRBJ2-7, with 9 positions matching TRBD1. This CDR3 comprises 14 residues. Germline CDR1 MNHEY, CDR2 SVGEGT. V lost 5 bases, J lost 7 bases, and 9 bases stayed unmatched. CDR3: CASSATGGPSEQYF. As DNA, the CDR3 is TGTGCCAGCAGTGCGACAGGGGGTCCTAGTGAGCAGTACTTC.

This chain connects TRBV7-9 to TRBJ2-5; a weak D match, TRBD1 (7 bases). Germline assignment: CDR1 SEHNR and CDR2 FQNEAQ (reference sequence). The CDR3 sequence is 16 residues long. V dropped 4 bases and J dropped 5 bases, with 20 bases sitting between them. The CDR3 coding sequence is TGTGCCAGCAGCTACCTACAGGGGAGGAGGAGGGAGACCCAGTACTTC. Translation: CASSYLQGRRRETQYF.

This sequence joins TRBV7-9 and TRBJ1-3; D ambiguous. V lost 1 base and J lost 2, with 6 bases in between. The CDR3 is made up of 14 amino acids. CDR1 is SEHNR and CDR2 is FQNEAQ in the germline V gene (reference sequence). The CDR3 sequence: CASSLGVAGNTIYF. CDR3 DNA sequence: TGTGCCAGCAGCTTAGGCGTAGCTGGAAACACCATATATTTT. Supplemented by reference TRBV7-9 and TRBJ1-3, the full variable domain reads DTGVSQNPRHKITKRGQNVTFRCDPISEHNRLYWYRQTLGQGPEFLTYFQNEAQLEKSRLLSDRFSAERPKGSFSTLEIQRTEQGDSAMYLCASSLGVAGNTIYFGEGSWLTVV.